The entry below describes one TCR beta chain. Its specificity is unknown. The data were obtained in a study of cytomegalovirus exposure and HLA in healthy donors. Germline V lookup: CDR1 GTSNPN, CDR2 SVGIG (reference sequence). This CDR3 contains 15 residues. The V end was cut by 2 bases, the J end by 1 base, with 14 bases between. Study-wide points: TCR sequences were mostly rare, though some public TCRs occurred in many donors. A later analysis reported that several of the most significant clusters appeared to be linked to common viral pathogens, among them Epstein-Barr virus.

The PCR made use of 60 Vbeta and 13 Jbeta primers. Libraries were prepared by immunoSEQ multiplex PCR; TCRdb keeps only in-frame clonotypes and omits some of them. The data contain around 180,000 clones, about three quarters of them seen just once; the ten biggest clones take up 1.4% to 1.5%. The receptor was isolated from a woman under 40 in good health and CMV-seropositive. The chain carries TRBV30 and TRBJ1-1, with D tentatively TRBD1 (6 bases). Material: PBMCs. The CDR3 DNA reads TGTGCCTGGAGTTTCACAGGGTTAAAGAACACTGAAGCTTTCTTT. Protein sequence: CAWSFTGLKNTEAFF.